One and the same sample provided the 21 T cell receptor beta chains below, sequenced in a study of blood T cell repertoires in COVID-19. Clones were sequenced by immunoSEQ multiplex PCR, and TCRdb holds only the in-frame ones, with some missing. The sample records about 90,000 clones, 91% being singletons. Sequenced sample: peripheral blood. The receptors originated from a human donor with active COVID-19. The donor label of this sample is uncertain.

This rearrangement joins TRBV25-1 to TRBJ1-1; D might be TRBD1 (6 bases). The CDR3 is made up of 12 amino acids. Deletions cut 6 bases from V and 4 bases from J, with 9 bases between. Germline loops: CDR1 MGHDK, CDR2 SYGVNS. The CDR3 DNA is TGTGCCAGCAGCCGGACAGCCACTGAAGCTTTCTTT. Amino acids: CASSRTATEAFF. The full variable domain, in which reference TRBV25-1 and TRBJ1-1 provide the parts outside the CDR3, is EADIYQTPRYLVIGTGKKITLECSQTMGHDKMYWYQQDPGMELHLIHYSYGVNSTEKGDLSSESTVSRIRTEHFPLTLESARPSHTSQYLCASSRTATEAFFGQGTRLTVV.

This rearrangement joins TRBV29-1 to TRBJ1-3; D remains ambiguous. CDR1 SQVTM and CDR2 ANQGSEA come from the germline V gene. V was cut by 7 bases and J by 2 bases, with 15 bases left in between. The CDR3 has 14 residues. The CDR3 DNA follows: TGCAGCGCCCACGGGGATGGGACTGGAAACACCATATATTTT. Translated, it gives CSAHGDGTGNTIYF.

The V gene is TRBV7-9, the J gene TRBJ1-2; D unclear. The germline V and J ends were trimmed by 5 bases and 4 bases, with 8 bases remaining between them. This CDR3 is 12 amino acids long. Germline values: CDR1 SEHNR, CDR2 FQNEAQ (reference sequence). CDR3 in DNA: TGTGCCAGCAGCCACGCGAGCTATGGCTACACCTTC. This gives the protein CASSHASYGYTF.

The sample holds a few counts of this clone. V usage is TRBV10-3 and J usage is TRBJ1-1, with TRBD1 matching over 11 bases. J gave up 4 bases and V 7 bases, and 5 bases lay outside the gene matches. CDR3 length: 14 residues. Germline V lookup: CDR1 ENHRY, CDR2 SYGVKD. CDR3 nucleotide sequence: TGTGCCATCACCCGGGACAGGGGGAGCACTGAAGCTTTCTTT. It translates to CAITRDRGSTEAFF.

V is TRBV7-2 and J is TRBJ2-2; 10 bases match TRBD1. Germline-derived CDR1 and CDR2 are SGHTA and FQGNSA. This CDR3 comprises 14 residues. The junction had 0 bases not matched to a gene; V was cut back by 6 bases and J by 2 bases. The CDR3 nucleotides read TGTGCCAGCAGGACAGGGGGCAACACCGGGGAGCTGTTTTTT. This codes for CASRTGGNTGELFF.

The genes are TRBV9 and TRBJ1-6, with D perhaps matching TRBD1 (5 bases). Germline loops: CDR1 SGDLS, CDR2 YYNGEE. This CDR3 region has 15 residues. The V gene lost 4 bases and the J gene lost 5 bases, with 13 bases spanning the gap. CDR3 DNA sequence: TGTGCCAGCAGCCCCTCGGAGGGGAATAATTCACCCCTCCACTTT. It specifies CASSPSEGNNSPLHF.

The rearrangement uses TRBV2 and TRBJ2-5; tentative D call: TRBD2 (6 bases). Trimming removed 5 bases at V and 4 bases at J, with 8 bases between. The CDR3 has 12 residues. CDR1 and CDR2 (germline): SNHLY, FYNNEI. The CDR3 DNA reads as TGTGCCAGCAGTCGGGGGTTAGAGACCCAGTACTTC. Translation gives CASSRGLETQYF.

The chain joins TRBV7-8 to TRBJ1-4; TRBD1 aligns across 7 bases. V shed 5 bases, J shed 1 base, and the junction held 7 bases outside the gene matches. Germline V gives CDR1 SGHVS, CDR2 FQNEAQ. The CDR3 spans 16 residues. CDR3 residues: CASSPLRGETNEKLFF. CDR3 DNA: TGTGCCAGCAGCCCACTCAGGGGGGAAACTAATGAAAAACTGTTTTTT.

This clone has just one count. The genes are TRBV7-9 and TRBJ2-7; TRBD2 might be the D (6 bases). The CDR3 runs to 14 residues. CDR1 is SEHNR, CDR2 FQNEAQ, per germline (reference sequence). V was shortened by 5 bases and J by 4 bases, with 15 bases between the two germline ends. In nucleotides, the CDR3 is TGTGCCAGCAGCCCATCATGGGGGGTATACGAGCAGTACTTC. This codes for CASSPSWGVYEQYF.

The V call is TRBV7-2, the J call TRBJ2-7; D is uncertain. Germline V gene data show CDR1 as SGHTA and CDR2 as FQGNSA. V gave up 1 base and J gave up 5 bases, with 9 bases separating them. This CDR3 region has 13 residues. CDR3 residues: CASSLGRLDEQYF. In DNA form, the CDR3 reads TGTGCCAGCAGCTTAGGCAGACTCGACGAGCAGTACTTC. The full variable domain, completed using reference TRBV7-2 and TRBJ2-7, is GAGVSQSPSNKVTEKGKDVELRCDPISGHTALYWYRQSLGQGLEFLIYFQGNSAPDKSGLPSDRFSAERTGGSVSTLTIQRTQQEDSAVYLCASSLGRLDEQYFGPGTRLTVT.

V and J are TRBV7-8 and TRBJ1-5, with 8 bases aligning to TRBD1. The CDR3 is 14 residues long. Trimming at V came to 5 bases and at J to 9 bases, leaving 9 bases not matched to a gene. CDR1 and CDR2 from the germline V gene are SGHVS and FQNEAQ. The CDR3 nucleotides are TGTGCCAGCAGCCCGACAGGGGATTTGGGGCCCCAGCATTTT. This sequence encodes CASSPTGDLGPQHF.

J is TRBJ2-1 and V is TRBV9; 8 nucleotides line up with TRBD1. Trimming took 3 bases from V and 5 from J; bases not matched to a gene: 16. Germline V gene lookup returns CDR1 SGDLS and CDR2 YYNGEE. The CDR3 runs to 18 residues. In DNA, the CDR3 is TGTGCCAGCAGCGGGACCGGGGCAGGGGGCAGGTTCAACAATGAGCAGTTCTTC. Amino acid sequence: CASSGTGAGGRFNNEQFF.

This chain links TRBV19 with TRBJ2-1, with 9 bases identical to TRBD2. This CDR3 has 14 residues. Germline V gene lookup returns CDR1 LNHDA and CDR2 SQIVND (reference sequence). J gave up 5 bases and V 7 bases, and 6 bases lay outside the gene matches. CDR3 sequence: CASMGLAGNNEQFF. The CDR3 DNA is TGTGCCAGTATGGGCCTAGCGGGAAACAATGAGCAGTTCTTC.

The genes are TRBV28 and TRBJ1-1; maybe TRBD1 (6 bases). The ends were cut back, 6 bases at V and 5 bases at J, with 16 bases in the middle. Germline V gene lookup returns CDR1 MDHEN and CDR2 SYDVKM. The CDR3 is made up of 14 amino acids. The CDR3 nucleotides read TGTGCCAGCAGCCGCGGACAGACGGGGACTGAAGCTTTCTTT. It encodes CASSRGQTGTEAFF.

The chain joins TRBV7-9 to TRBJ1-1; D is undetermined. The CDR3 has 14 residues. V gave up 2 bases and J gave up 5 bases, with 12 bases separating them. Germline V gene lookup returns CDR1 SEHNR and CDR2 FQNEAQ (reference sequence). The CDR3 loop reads CASSLLEGGTEAFF. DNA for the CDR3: TGTGCCAGCAGCTTACTTGAGGGTGGGACTGAAGCTTTCTTT. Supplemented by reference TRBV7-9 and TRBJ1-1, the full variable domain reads DTGVSQNPRHKITKRGQNVTFRCDPISEHNRLYWYRQTLGQGPEFLTYFQNEAQLEKSRLLSDRFSAERPKGSFSTLEIQRTEQGDSAMYLCASSLLEGGTEAFFGQGTRLTVV.

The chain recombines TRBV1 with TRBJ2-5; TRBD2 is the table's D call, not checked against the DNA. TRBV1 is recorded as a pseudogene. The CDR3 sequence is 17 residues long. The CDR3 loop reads CTSSQILAGVLQETQYF. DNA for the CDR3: TGCACCAGCAGCCAAATTTTAGCGGGGGTTCTCCAAGAGACCCAGTACTTC.

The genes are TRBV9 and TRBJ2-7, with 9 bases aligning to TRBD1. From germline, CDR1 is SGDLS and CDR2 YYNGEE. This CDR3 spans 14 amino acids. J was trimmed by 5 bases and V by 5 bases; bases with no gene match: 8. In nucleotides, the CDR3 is TGTGCCAGCAGTTGGGACAGGGAGAATGACGAGCAGTACTTC. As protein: CASSWDRENDEQYF.

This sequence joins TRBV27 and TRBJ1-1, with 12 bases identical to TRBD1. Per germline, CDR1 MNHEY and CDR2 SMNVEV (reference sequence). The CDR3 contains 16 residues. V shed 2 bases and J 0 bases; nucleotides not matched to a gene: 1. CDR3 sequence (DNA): TGTGCCAGCAGTTTAGGGACAGGGGGCCTGAACACTGAAGCTTTCTTT. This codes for CASSLGTGGLNTEAFF.

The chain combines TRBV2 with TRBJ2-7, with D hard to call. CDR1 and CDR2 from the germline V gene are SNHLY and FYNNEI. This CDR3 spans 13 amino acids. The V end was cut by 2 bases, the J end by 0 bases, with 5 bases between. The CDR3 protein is CASSELSSYEQYF. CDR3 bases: TGTGCCAGCAGTGAACTGAGCTCCTACGAGCAGTACTTC.

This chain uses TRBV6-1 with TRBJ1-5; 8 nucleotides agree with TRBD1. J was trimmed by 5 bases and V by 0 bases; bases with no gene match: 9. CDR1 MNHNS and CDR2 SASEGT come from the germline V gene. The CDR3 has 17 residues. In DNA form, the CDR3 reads TGTGCCAGCAGTGAAGCTCTGACCGGGACAGGAGATCAGCCCCAGCATTTT. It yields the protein CASSEALTGTGDQPQHF.

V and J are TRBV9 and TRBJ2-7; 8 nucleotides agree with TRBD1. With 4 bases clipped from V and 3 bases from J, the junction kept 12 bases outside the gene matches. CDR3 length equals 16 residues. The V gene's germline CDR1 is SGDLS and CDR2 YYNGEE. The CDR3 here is CASSPSTGQGFYEQYF. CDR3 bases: TGTGCCAGCAGCCCCAGCACAGGACAGGGTTTCTACGAGCAGTACTTC.